This is a list of T cell receptor beta chains from one sample in a study of T cells in Graves' hyperthyroidism and ophthalmopathy. TCRdb processed the multiplex PCR reads anew with MiXCR; each CDR3 protein has one entry. Found here are over 300,000 distinct CDR3 sequences, approximately 13% of them singletons; the top ten hold roughly 35%. Sequencing was carried out using blood. Receptors originate from a middle-aged woman with Graves' ophthalmopathy. The CDR3 runs from the conserved cysteine through the conserved F or W. The D gene is left open where the match is weak. Size tells how often a clone was seen (once, few, many) or the class of an expanded clone, and some rows leave it out.

clone size | J gene | D gene | V gene | CDR3 protein | CDR3 DNA
many | TRBJ1-1 | NA | TRBV13 | CASSQSGAGITEAFF | TGTGCCAGCAGCCAAAGTGGGGCAGGGATCACTGAAGCTTTCTTT
many | TRBJ2-5 | NA | TRBV5-4 | CASSMGRGETQYF | TGTGCCAGCAGCATGGGACGTGGGGAGACCCAGTACTTC
many | TRBJ1-6 | TRBD1 | TRBV27 | CASSFLDRGSPLHF | TGTGCCAGCAGTTTTCTGGACAGGGGATCACCCCTCCACTTT
many | TRBJ1-2 | NA | TRBV12-3/TRBV12-4 | CASSRTDNYGYTF | TGTGCCAGCAGCAGGACAGATAACTATGGCTACACCTTC
NA | TRBJ2-7 | NA | TRBV4-2 | CASSQELLSLGGIEQYF | TGTGCCAGCAGCCAAGAGTTGTTATCGTTGGGCGGGATCGAGCAGTACTTC
many | TRBJ1-2 | NA | TRBV7-2 | CASSSWGAGSGYTF | TGTGCCAGCAGCTCGTGGGGCGCAGGGTCGGGCTACACCTTC
NA | TRBJ2-2 | NA | TRBV19 | CASTTPGGTGELFF | TGTGCCAGTACCACACCCGGGGGCACCGGGGAGCTGTTTTTT
many | TRBJ2-2 | NA | TRBV10-1 | CASSETWGGELFF | TGCGCCAGCAGTGAGACGTGGGGTGGGGAGCTGTTTTTT
many | TRBJ2-3 | TRBD1 | TRBV6-1 | CASSSGTGGERTQYF | TGTGCCAGCAGTTCCGGGACAGGAGGGGAACGTACGCAGTATTTT
few | TRBJ2-3 | TRBD2 | TRBV18 | CASSPKRGITDTQYF | TGTGCCAGCTCACCAAAGCGGGGGATAACAGATACGCAGTATTTT
many | TRBJ2-1 | NA | TRBV24-1 | CARGFPGPPWGPYNEQFF | TGTGCCAGGGGATTCCCGGGCCCTCCGTGGGGCCCCTACAATGAGCAGTTCTTC
many | TRBJ1-6 | NA | TRBV3-1 | CASSQGRNNSPLHF | TGTGCCAGCAGCCAAGGACGGAATAATTCACCCCTCCACTTT
NA | TRBJ2-3 | NA | TRBV24-1 | CATGVRYGNTDTQYF | TGTGCCACGGGTGTGAGGTACGGGAACACAGATACGCAGTATTTT
few | TRBJ2-7 | TRBD2 | TRBV20-1 | CSASQPLAGPAYEQYF | TGCAGTGCTTCCCAACCTTTAGCGGGACCAGCCTACGAGCAGTACTTC
many | TRBJ2-7 | NA | TRBV5-6 | CASSLAGQSYEQYF | TGTGCCAGCAGCTTGGCGGGACAATCGTACGAGCAGTACTTC
NA | TRBJ2-7 | NA | TRBV18 | CASSLKELGEQYF | TGTGCCAGCTCACTAAAAGAATTGGGGGAGCAGTACTTC
few | TRBJ1-1 | NA | TRBV29-1 | CSVEDGVSEAFF | TGCAGCGTTGAAGATGGAGTTTCTGAAGCTTTCTTT
many | TRBJ2-3 | NA | TRBV20-1 | CSASLGDTQYF | TGCAGTGCTAGCCTAGGGGATACGCAGTATTTT
few | TRBJ2-5 | NA | TRBV2 | CASSFYLSPISHF | TGTGCCAGCAGTTTTTATCTATCGCCGATTTCGCACTTC
many | TRBJ1-2 | TRBD1 | TRBV28 | CASSLGQFYGYTF | TGTGCCAGCAGTCTGGGACAGTTCTATGGCTACACCTTC
many | TRBJ1-1 | TRBD1 | TRBV2 | CATRQGKANTEAFF | TGTGCCACCCGACAGGGGAAGGCGAACACTGAAGCTTTCTTT
NA | TRBJ1-1 | NA | TRBV10-3 | CAISGNRDTEAFF | TGTGCCATCAGTGGGAACCGGGACACTGAAGCTTTCTTT
many | TRBJ1-1 | NA | TRBV11-2 | CASSFLEPGGTEAFF | TGTGCCAGCAGCTTCCTCGAGCCAGGCGGCACTGAAGCTTTCTTT
many | TRBJ1-1 | TRBD1 | TRBV12-3/TRBV12-4 | CASSRDSSGAFF | TGTGCCAGCAGTCGGGACAGTTCGGGAGCTTTCTTT
NA | TRBJ2-2 | NA | TRBV10-3 | CAISATATGELFF | TGTGCCATCAGCGCTACAGCAACCGGGGAGCTGTTTTTT
many | TRBJ2-7 | TRBD2 | TRBV2 | CASRGSRTSGSYEQYF | TGTGCCAGCAGAGGCTCCAGGACTAGCGGTTCCTACGAGCAGTACTTC
NA | TRBJ1-4 | NA | TRBV19 | CASSILGPHATNEKLFF | TGTGCCAGTAGTATCCTTGGACCTCACGCAACTAATGAAAAACTGTTTTTT
NA | TRBJ1-3 | NA | TRBV18 | CASSPSDTATVGGDTIYF | TGTGCCAGCTCGCCTTCCGACACAGCGACGGTGGGTGGAGACACCATATATTTT
few | TRBJ1-4 | NA | TRBV5-6 | CASSLAGVNEKLFF | TGTGCCAGCAGCTTGGCTGGGGTCAATGAAAAACTGTTTTTT
few | TRBJ2-1 | TRBD2 | TRBV12-3/TRBV12-4 | CASSPWGQAGAAYNEQFF | TGTGCCAGCAGTCCGTGGGGACAAGCGGGGGCAGCCTACAATGAGCAGTTCTTC
many | TRBJ2-7 | TRBD1 | TRBV20-1 | CSARDGDRAYEQYF | TGCAGTGCTAGAGATGGAGACAGGGCGTACGAGCAGTACTTC
many | TRBJ2-2 | NA | TRBV6-1 | CAIRSGELFF | TGTGCCATCCGATCCGGGGAGCTGTTTTTT
many | TRBJ2-1 | NA | TRBV2 | CASSEGLSYNEQFF | TGTGCCAGCAGTGAGGGGCTGAGTTACAATGAGCAGTTCTTC
NA | TRBJ2-2 | NA | TRBV28 | CASSLNLVGELFF | TGTGCCAGCAGTCTCAACTTGGTCGGGGAGCTGTTTTTT
many | TRBJ2-1 | NA | TRBV28 | CASTTGTNEQFF | TGTGCCAGCACCACAGGCACCAATGAGCAGTTCTTC
many | TRBJ2-3 | TRBD2 | TRBV2 | CASTLAGGPPDTQYF | TGTGCCAGCACACTAGCGGGGGGGCCCCCAGATACGCAGTATTTT
NA | TRBJ2-7 | NA | TRBV19 | CASSRYGQAAYEQYF | TGTGCCAGTAGCCGTTACGGGCAGGCCGCTTACGAGCAGTACTTC
NA | TRBJ1-3 | NA | TRBV20-1 | CSARGISGNTIYF | TGCAGTGCTAGAGGGATCTCTGGAAACACCATATATTTT
many | TRBJ1-1 | NA | TRBV3-1 | CASSPKLTGTEAFF | TGTGCCAGCAGCCCGAAACTGACAGGCACTGAAGCTTTCTTT
few | TRBJ2-7 | TRBD1 | TRBV6-1 | CASSQIQGASAEQYF | TGTGCCAGCAGCCAGATACAGGGGGCTTCCGCCGAGCAGTACTTC
NA | TRBJ1-2 | NA | TRBV7-9 | CASLGDGRYGYTF | TGTGCCAGCCTGGGGGATGGCAGATATGGCTACACCTTC
many | TRBJ1-2 | TRBD1 | TRBV25-1 | CASSEDETGERGYTF | TGTGCCAGCAGTGAGGACGAGACAGGGGAACGGGGCTACACCTTC
NA | TRBJ2-1 | NA | TRBV20-1 | CSAIPGTAYNEQFF | TGCAGTGCTATCCCCGGGACTGCCTACAATGAGCAGTTCTTC
NA | TRBJ1-2 | NA | TRBV7-2 | CASSPPPYYGYTF | TGTGCCAGCAGCCCCCCCCCGTACTATGGCTACACCTTC
NA | TRBJ2-4 | TRBD2 | TRBV19 | CASRMTSGGYLAKNIQYF | TGTGCCAGTAGGATGACTAGCGGGGGATATCTCGCCAAAAACATTCAGTACTTC
NA | TRBJ2-7 | NA | TRBV4-1 | CASSQFVGYEQYF | TGCGCCAGCAGCCAATTCGTCGGCTACGAGCAGTACTTC
few | TRBJ2-5 | NA | TRBV5-1 | CASSLVGYQETQYF | TGCGCCAGCAGCTTGGTCGGATACCAAGAGACCCAGTACTTC
many | TRBJ2-6 | NA | TRBV28 | CASRSFSGANVLTF | TGTGCCAGCAGGTCGTTCTCTGGGGCCAACGTCCTGACTTTC
many | TRBJ2-5 | NA | TRBV27 | CASSFEGETQYF | TGTGCCAGCAGTTTCGAAGGAGAGACCCAGTACTTC
many | TRBJ2-7 | TRBD1 | TRBV11-2 | CASSTRQGSPSYEQYF | TGTGCCAGCAGCACCCGACAGGGGAGTCCCTCCTACGAGCAGTACTTC
few | TRBJ2-7 | NA | TRBV10-3 | CATTGSSYEQYF | TGTGCCACCACAGGGAGCTCCTACGAGCAGTACTTC
many | TRBJ2-5 | NA | TRBV12-3/TRBV12-4 | CASSKVARVLETQYF | TGTGCCAGCAGTAAGGTAGCCAGGGTTTTAGAGACCCAGTACTTC
many | TRBJ2-1 | TRBD2 | TRBV7-9 | CASSHSGLREGYNEQFF | TGTGCCAGCAGCCATTCGGGATTGCGGGAGGGGTACAATGAGCAGTTCTTC